This TCR beta chain was identified during a study of control samples from healthy donors and cancer patients. Per the germline V gene, CDR1 is MNHEY and CDR2 is SMNVEV (reference sequence). There are 14 residues in the CDR3. The V end was cut by 5 bases, the J end by 8 bases, with 13 bases between. Sequenced by immunoSEQ multiplex PCR; TCRdb stores in-frame clones only, minus some. The repertoire has more than 95,000 clones, roughly nine tenths of them found once; the top ten carry roughly 2%. The chain links TRBV27 to TRBJ1-6; D is perhaps TRBD1 (6 bases). Sample: blood. This sequence originates from a man between 18 and 35 years old in good health. This chain's CDR3 is CASSIYREDSPLHF. Written as DNA, the CDR3 is TGTGCCAGCAGTATCTACAGGGAGGATTCACCCCTCCACTTT.